A selection of T cell receptor beta chains follows, all from one sample in a study of technical replicates of blood from several donors. Using immunoSEQ multiplex PCR, the repertoire was profiled, and TCRdb retains in-frame clones only, with some absent. The repertoire has over 90,000 clones, 95% of them found once; the top ten carry roughly 0.19%. Sequenced input: T cells isolated from PBMCs. The receptors originated from a human donor in good health. Each CDR3 is given with its conserved first and last residue. The order of the fields is J gene, D gene, clone size, V gene, CDR3 DNA, CDR3 protein. D genes are given only for firm matches. Clone sizes are given selectively: once, few, many, or a class where the clone is expanded.

>TRBJ2-7|TRBD2|NA|TRBV4-1
TGCGCCAGCAGCCAATCTCCTAGCGGGAAAGGCGAGCAGTACTTC
CASSQSPSGKGEQYF
>TRBJ2-5|NA|NA|TRBV11-3
TGTGCCAGCAGCCCCGCTCGGGATTTGCCGACCCAGTACTTC
CASSPARDLPTQYF
>TRBJ2-7|TRBD1|NA|TRBV28
TGTGCCAGCAGTTTAACAGGGGTCGGCGAGCAGTACTTC
CASSLTGVGEQYF
>TRBJ1-2|NA|NA|TRBV10-3
TGTGCCATGAACACCGACGGTGACACATTTACCGAATCCTATGGCTACACCTTC
CAMNTDGDTFTESYGYTF
>TRBJ1-1|TRBD1|NA|TRBV6-4
TGTGCCAGCAGCGCCGGGACAGGTGGGTTTGGAGCTTTCTTT
CASSAGTGGFGAFF
>TRBJ2-2|TRBD2|NA|TRBV18
TGTGCCAGCTCACCGGGATGGACTAGCGGGAGTGGAGAGCTGTTTTTT
CASSPGWTSGSGELFF
>TRBJ1-5|NA|NA|TRBV4-1
TGCGCCAGCAGCCATCCGGTTGGCAATCAGCCCCAGCATTTT
CASSHPVGNQPQHF
>TRBJ2-1|TRBD2|once|TRBV13
TGTGCCAGCAGCCACTCCCTGGCGGGAGGCTCCTACAATGAGCAGTTCTTC
CASSHSLAGGSYNEQFF
>TRBJ1-4|NA|NA|TRBV28
TGTGCCAGCAGTTTATCGGGGTCCGGAAAACTGTTTTTT
CASSLSGSGKLFF
>TRBJ2-2|TRBD1|NA|TRBV19
TGTGCCAGTACTGCTAGGACAGGGGACACCGGGGAGCTGTTTTTT
CASTARTGDTGELFF
>TRBJ2-1|NA|NA|TRBV4-1
TGCGCCAGCAGCCTCAAGACAGCTAGTGGAACCTACAATGAGCAGTTCTTC
CASSLKTASGTYNEQFF
>TRBJ2-3|TRBD2|NA|TRBV5-4
TGTGCCAGCAGCGCGACTAGCGGAAGCACAGATACGCAGTATTTT
CASSATSGSTDTQYF
>TRBJ2-5|NA|NA|TRBV27
TGTGCCAGCAGTTACACGAATTTGGAGACCCAGTACTTC
CASSYTNLETQYF
>TRBJ1-1|NA|NA|TRBV2
TGTGCCAGCAGTCCGGTCGGCCGGTCGGGTGAAGCTTTCTTT
CASSPVGRSGEAFF
>TRBJ2-1|TRBD2|NA|TRBV5-5
TGTGCCAGCGGGCGGGAGGGCGTTGAGCAGTTCTTC
CASGREGVEQFF
>TRBJ1-2|TRBD1|NA|TRBV6-5
TGTGCCAGCAGTTACACCGGGACAGGGAGGTATGGCTACACCTTC
CASSYTGTGRYGYTF
>TRBJ1-6|NA|NA|TRBV23-1
TGCGCCAGCAGTCAATCTCTCCCAACTGGATTCGGGGGGATTTATAATTCACCCCTCCACTTT
CASSQSLPTGFGGIYNSPLHF